This T cell receptor beta chain was recovered during a study of blood T cell repertoires in COVID-19. Study-level background: The United States, Italy and Spain provided the acute and convalescent COVID-19 samples. Sample material is recorded as cDNA or gDNA derived from T cells, B-cell-depleted T cells, or PBMCs.

The assay was immunoSEQ multiplex PCR, and TCRdb's table has in-frame clones only and misses some. The table has about 170,000 clones, about 83% seen once. The CDR3 is 15 amino acids. The germline V gene has CDR1 KGHDR and CDR2 SFDVKD. J gave up 1 base and V 3 bases, and 3 bases lay outside the gene matches. This sequence joins TRBV24-1 and TRBJ2-5; TRBD1 matches 8 bases. The sequence was collected from a woman at least 80 years old with acute or convalescent COVID-19. The source material was peripheral blood. CDR3 loop: CATSDRQGLQETQYF. CDR3 bases: TGTGCCACCAGTGATCGACAGGGGCTCCAAGAGACCCAGTACTTC.